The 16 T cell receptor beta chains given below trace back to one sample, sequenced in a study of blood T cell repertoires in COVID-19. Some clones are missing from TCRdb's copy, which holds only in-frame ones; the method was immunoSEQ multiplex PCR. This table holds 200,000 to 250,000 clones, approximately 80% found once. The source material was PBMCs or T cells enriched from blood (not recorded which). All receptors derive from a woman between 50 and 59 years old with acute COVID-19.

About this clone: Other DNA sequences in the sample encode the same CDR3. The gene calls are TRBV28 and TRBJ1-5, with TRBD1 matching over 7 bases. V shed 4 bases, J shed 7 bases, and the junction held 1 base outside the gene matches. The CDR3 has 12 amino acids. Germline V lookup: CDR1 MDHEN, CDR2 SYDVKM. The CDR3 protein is CASSYRGQPQHF. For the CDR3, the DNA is TGTGCCAGCAGTTACAGGGGCCAGCCCCAGCATTTT.

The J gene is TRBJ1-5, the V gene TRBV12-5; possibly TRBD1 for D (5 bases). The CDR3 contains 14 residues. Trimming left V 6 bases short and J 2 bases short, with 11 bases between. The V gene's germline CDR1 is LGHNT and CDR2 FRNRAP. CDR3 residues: CASGHSGGNQPQHF. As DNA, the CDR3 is TGTGCTAGTGGCCATTCGGGGGGCAATCAGCCCCAGCATTTT.

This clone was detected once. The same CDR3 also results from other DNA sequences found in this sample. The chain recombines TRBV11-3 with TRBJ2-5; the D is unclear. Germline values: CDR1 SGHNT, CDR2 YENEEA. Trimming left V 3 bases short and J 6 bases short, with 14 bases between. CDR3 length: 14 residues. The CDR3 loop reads CASSFSRQAKTQYF. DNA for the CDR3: TGTGCCAGCAGCTTCAGTAGGCAGGCGAAGACCCAGTACTTC.

In nucleotides, the CDR3 is TGTGCCAGCAACGAGGCAACTAATGAAAAACTGTTTTTT. It translates to CASNEATNEKLFF. This chain joins TRBV28 and TRBJ1-4; D not certain. This CDR3 spans 13 amino acids. The germline V and J ends were trimmed by 7 bases and 0 bases, with 6 bases remaining between them. CDR1 and CDR2 (germline): MDHEN, SYDVKM.

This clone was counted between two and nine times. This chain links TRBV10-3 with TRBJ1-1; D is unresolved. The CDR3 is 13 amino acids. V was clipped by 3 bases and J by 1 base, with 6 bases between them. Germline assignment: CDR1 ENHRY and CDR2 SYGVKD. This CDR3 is CAISDLRNTEAFF. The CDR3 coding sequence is TGTGCCATCAGTGATCTGAGGAACACTGAAGCTTTCTTT.

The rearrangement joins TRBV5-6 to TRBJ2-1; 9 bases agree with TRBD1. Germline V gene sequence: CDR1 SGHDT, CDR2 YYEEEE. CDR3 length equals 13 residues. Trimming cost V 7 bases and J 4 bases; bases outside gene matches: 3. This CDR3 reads CASFGQGYNEQFF. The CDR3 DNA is TGTGCCAGCTTCGGACAGGGGTACAATGAGCAGTTCTTC.

CDR3 sequence reads: CASSGLGEGSEAFF. As DNA, the CDR3 is TGTGCCAGCAGCGGCCTAGGGGAAGGTAGTGAAGCTTTCTTT. The genes are TRBV7-2 and TRBJ1-1; possibly TRBD1 for D (5 bases). This CDR3 contains 14 residues. With 5 bases removed from V and 7 bases from J, the gap between germline ends came to 17 bases. The germline V gene encodes CDR1 SGHTA and CDR2 FQGNSA.

CDR3 amino acids: CASSLLSGGKETQYF. The CDR3 DNA is TGTGCCAGCAGCTTACTGTCCGGGGGGAAAGAGACCCAGTACTTC. The chain recombines TRBV7-2 with TRBJ2-5; 7 bases are a match to TRBD2. Per the germline V gene, CDR1 is SGHTA and CDR2 is FQGNSA. Trimming at V came to 2 bases and at J to 3 bases, leaving 6 bases not matched to a gene. This CDR3 has 15 amino acids.

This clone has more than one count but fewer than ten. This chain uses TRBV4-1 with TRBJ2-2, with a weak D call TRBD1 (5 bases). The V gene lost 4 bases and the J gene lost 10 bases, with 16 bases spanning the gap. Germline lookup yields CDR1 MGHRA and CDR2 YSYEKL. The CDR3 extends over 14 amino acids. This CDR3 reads CASSREGAGSELFF. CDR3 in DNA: TGCGCCAGCAGCCGGGAAGGGGCCGGATCGGAGCTGTTTTTT.

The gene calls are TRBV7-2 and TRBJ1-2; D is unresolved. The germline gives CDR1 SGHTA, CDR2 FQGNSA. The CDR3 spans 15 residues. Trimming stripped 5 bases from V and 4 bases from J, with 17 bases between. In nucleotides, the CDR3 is TGTGCCAGCAGCACGCCGGGAGCCCCCCTCTATGGCTACACCTTC. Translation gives CASSTPGAPLYGYTF.

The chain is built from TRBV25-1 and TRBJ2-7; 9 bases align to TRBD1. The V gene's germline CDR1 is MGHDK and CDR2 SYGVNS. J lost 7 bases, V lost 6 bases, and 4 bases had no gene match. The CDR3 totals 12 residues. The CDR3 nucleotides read TGTGCCAGCAGGCGACAGGGGGGAGAGCAGTACTTC. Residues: CASRRQGGEQYF.

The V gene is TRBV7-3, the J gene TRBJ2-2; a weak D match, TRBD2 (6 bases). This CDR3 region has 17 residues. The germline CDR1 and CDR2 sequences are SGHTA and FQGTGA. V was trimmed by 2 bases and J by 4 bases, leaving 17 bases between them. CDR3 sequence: CASSLFGGALSTGELFF. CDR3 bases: TGTGCCAGCAGCTTATTTGGAGGGGCTCTGTCCACCGGGGAGCTGTTTTTT. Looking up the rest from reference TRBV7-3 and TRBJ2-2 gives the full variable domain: GAGVSQTPSNKVTEKGKYVELRCDPISGHTALYWYRQSLGQGPEFLIYFQGTGAADDSGLPNDRFFAVRPEGSVSTLKIQRTERGDSAVYLCASSLFGGALSTGELFFGEGSRLTVL.

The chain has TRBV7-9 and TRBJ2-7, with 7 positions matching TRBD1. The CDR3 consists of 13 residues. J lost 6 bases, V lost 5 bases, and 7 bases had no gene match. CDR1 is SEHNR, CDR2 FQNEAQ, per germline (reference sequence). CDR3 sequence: CASSRTGPPEQYF. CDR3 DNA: TGTGCCAGCAGCCGGACAGGCCCGCCCGAGCAGTACTTC.

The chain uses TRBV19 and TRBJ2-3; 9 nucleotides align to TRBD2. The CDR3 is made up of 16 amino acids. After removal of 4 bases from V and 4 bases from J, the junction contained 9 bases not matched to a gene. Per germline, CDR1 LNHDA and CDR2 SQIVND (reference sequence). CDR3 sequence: CASSSQGRGGPDTQYF. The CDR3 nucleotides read TGTGCCAGTAGTAGCCAGGGGCGGGGGGGCCCAGATACGCAGTATTTT.

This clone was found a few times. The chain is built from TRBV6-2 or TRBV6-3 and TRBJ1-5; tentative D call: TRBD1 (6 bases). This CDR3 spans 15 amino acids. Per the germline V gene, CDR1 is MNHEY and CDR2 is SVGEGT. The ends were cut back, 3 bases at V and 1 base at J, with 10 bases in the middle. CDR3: CASSYAGASNQPQHF. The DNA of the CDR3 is TGTGCCAGCAGTTATGCAGGGGCCAGCAATCAGCCCCAGCATTTT.

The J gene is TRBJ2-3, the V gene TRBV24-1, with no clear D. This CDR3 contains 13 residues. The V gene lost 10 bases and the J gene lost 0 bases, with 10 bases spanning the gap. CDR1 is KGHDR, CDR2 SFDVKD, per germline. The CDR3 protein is CATAGTSTDTQYF. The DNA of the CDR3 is TGTGCCACGGCAGGCACTAGCACAGATACGCAGTATTTT.